This T cell receptor (beta chain) was profiled in a study of CD8 T cells in Susac syndrome. Study details: Patients with Susac syndrome were therapy-naive, on corticosteroids, or on intravenous immunoglobulin alone at the time that blood was drawn.

Germline V gene data show CDR1 as DFQATT and CDR2 as SNEGSKA (reference sequence). The CDR3 sequence is 10 residues long. Trimming removed 6 bases from V and 8 bases from J, with 10 bases in between. The patients with Susac syndrome satisfied recently defined diagnostic criteria for either definite or probable disease. A quantity of about 0.5 to 1 ug RNA underwent reverse transcription using random hexamers. Across 54 Vbeta and 13 Jbeta, TCR beta CDR3 was amplified with immunoSEQ multiplex PCR. Each CDR3 protein is one row after TCRdb ran MiXCR on the immunoSEQ multiplex PCR reads. The sample contains approximately 77,000 distinct CDR3 sequences, 90% to 95% of which appear only once.

This receptor was obtained from a human donor with Susac syndrome. Material: CD4+ T cells from PBMCs. This chain links TRBV20-1 with TRBJ1-2; the D gene is possibly TRBD1 (5 bases). CDR3 in amino acids: CSAPQGGYTF. In DNA, the CDR3 is TGCAGTGCCCCCCAGGGCGGCTACACCTTC.